This entry concerns a single TCR beta chain. Time point indicated: pre-treatment sample, taken before nivolumab and TIL therapy. Pleural nodules or supraclavicular lymph nodes made up most of the excised metastases sampled. Sequencing used immunoSEQ v3. Only in-frame clones appear in the TCRdb table, and some are missing; sequencing was by immunoSEQ multiplex PCR. The sample has 95,000 or so clones; about three fifths are singletons. The data were taken from a study of TIL therapy for anti-PD-1-resistant metastatic lung cancer. Germline V gives CDR1 LNHNV, CDR2 YYDKDF (reference sequence). The CDR3 is made up of 15 amino acids. With 5 bases removed from V and 0 bases from J, the gap between germline ends came to 13 bases.

The chain is built from TRBV15 and TRBJ1-1; D unresolved. This clonotype was obtained from a person aged 25-79 years with non-small cell lung cancer. The sequencing used tumor tissue, collected at baseline. The DNA of the CDR3 is TGTGCCACCAGCCCTCGCAATCGGTTGAACACTGAAGCTTTCTTT. It is translated as CATSPRNRLNTEAFF. Full variable domain (outside the CDR3, taken from reference TRBV15 and TRBJ1-1): DAMVIQNPRYQVTQFGKPVTLSCSQTLNHNVMYWYQQKSSQAPKLLFHYYDKDFNNEADTPDNFQSRRPNTSFCFLDIRSPGLGDTAMYLCATSPRNRLNTEAFFGQGTRLTVV.